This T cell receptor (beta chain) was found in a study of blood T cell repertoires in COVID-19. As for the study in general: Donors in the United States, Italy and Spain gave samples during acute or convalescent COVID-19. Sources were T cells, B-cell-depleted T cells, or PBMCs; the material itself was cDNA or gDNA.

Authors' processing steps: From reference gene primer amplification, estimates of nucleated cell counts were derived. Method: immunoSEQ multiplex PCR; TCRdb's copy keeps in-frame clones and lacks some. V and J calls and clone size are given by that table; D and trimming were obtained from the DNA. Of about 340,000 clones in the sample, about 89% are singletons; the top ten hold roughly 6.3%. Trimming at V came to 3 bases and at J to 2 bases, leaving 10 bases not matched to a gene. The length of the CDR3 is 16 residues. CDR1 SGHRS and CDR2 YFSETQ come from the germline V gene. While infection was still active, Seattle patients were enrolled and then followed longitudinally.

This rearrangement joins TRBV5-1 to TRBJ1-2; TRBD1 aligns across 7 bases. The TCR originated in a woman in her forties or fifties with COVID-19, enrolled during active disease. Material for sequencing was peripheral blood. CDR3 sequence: CASSWDSNNPNYGYTF. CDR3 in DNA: TGCGCCAGCAGCTGGGACAGTAATAACCCAAACTATGGCTACACCTTC.